The source of this TCR beta chain is a study of Ad26.COV2.S vaccination and SARS-CoV-2 variants. Study in general: Doses of Ad26.COV2.S were injected into muscle once or twice, 56 days apart.

Regarding this clone: The identical CDR3 is also encoded by other nucleotide sequences in the sample.

Profiled with immunoSEQ multiplex PCR; TCRdb holds only in-frame clones, not every one. The table includes a few hundred thousand clones, roughly 87% detected once. The CDR3 spans 14 residues. V lost 0 bases, J lost 3 bases, and 9 bases lay in between. CDR1 is SGHRS and CDR2 is YFSETQ in the germline V gene. Treatment meaning: approximately 18 received Ad26.COV2.S at low or high dose, single or two shots; about five received placebo; per-sample allocation not given. The samples were gathered on day 63 after the first injection of vaccine or placebo. The material was peripheral blood, obtained in a trial of Ad26.COV2.S vaccine versus placebo. The TCR was taken from a person aged 18-65 years who received the Ad26.COV2.S COVID-19 vaccine or a placebo. V gene TRBV5-1 combines with J gene TRBJ1-1; D possibly corresponds to TRBD1 (5 bases). Here the CDR3 DNA reads TGCGCCAGCAGCTTGGGTAGGGGCGACACTGAAGCTTTCTTT. Protein product: CASSLGRGDTEAFF.